This TCR beta chain stems from a study of beta chain features in type 1 diabetes. CDR1 is LGHNA and CDR2 is YSLEER in the germline V gene. Between the trimmed V and J ends, which lost 0 bases and 0 bases, there was a span of 9 bases. The CDR3 totals 17 residues. Via the markers CD45RO/CCR7/CD25/CD127/CD95/CD27, stem cell-like memory, regulatory, central memory and naive CD4+ cells were sorted. Notes on the study in general: The naive, central memory and Treg TCRB repertoires looked more alike in patients than they did in healthy donors. Equally in patients and controls, PCR might preferentially amplify shorter templates.

All of the isolated RNA was reverse transcribed, so expressed TCRB transcripts were sequenced. There were about 3.6 million reads on average in the naive, central memory and regulatory T cell samples. The repertoire was sequenced with immunoSEQ multiplex PCR; TCRdb's copy has only in-frame clones and lacks some. The sample lists about 320,000 clones, less than 15% occurring once. This clone was seen more than once but under ten times. Antigen specificity is unknown. This receptor was identified in a man in his thirties or forties in good health. This chain links TRBV4-3 with TRBJ2-6, with a tentative D call TRBD1 (5 bases). Sequenced input: central memory CD4+ T cells from blood. In nucleotides, the CDR3 is TGCGCCAGCAGCCAAGACTGGACAAACTCTGGGGCCAACGTCCTGACTTTC. Translated: CASSQDWTNSGANVLTF.